One and the same sample provided the 5 T cell receptor beta chains below, sequenced in a study of blood T cells in healthy people across ages. For the second PCR, which ran for about 7 to 11 cycles, a sample-barcoded 5' primer and a J-beta primer mix were used. TCRdb reprocessed the 5' RACE reads via MiXCR and lists one record per CDR3 protein. The sample shows about a million distinct CDR3 sequences, around two fifths of them seen only once. What was sequenced was blood. Receptors originate from a man aged 18 to 29 in good health.

This chain links TRBV9 with TRBJ2-5; D may be TRBD1 or TRBD2 (5 bases each). TRBJ2-7 explains the end of the DNA better; the J call may be wrong. The CDR3 has 15 residues. The germline V gene encodes CDR1 SGDLS and CDR2 YYNGEE. This chain's CDR3 is CASSFQGSDSYEQYF. CDR3 in DNA: TGTGCCAGCAGCTTCCAAGGGAGTGACAGCTACGAGCAGTACTTC.

The V gene is TRBV12-3 or TRBV12-4, the J gene TRBJ1-2; D ambiguous. With 7 bases removed from V and 3 bases from J, the gap between germline ends came to 12 bases. The CDR3 length is 13 residues. CDR3 residues: CASKNNNDYGYTF. CDR3 bases: TGTGCCAGCAAGAATAACAATGACTATGGCTACACCTTC.

The rearrangement joins TRBV20-1 to TRBJ2-1; D unresolved. Germline CDR1 and CDR2: DFQATT and SNEGSKA (reference sequence). Trimming stripped 1 base from V and 2 bases from J, with 12 bases between. The CDR3 is 15 residues long. CDR3 amino acids: CSARGGIRTYNEQFF. DNA of the CDR3: TGCAGTGCTAGAGGGGGAATAAGAACCTACAATGAGCAGTTCTTC.

This clonotype was seen a handful of times. The chain joins TRBV29-1 to TRBJ2-1; 10 bases are a match to TRBD2. The CDR3 totals 16 residues. The V gene end was trimmed by 7 bases and the J gene end by 8 bases; junction bases not matched to a gene: 17. The V gene's germline CDR1 is SQVTM and CDR2 ANQGSEA. The CDR3 spells CSALSGGAFGIDEQFF. The CDR3 nucleotides read TGCAGCGCATTAAGCGGGGGGGCCTTCGGGATCGATGAGCAGTTCTTC.

V usage is TRBV6-5 and J usage is TRBJ2-1; D perhaps matches TRBD1 (7 bases). The CDR3 loop spans 18 amino acids. The germline V gene has CDR1 MNHEY and CDR2 SVGAGI. Trimming took 0 bases from V and 7 from J, leaving 22 bases between them. CDR3 bases: TGTGCCAGCAGTTACTCCCACGAGGGAGCAGGGGGGAAAAATGAGCAGTTCTTC. This codes for CASSYSHEGAGGKNEQFF.